This passage covers 13 T cell receptor beta chains from one sample sequenced in a study of cytomegalovirus exposure and HLA in healthy donors. PCR involved 60 Vbeta and 13 Jbeta primers. This table comes from immunoSEQ multiplex PCR, and its TCRdb copy is limited to in-frame clones, with some not included. In the table there are approximately 140,000 clones, about four fifths of which are singletons. Input material: PBMCs. The origin of the receptors is a male donor in good health and CMV-seronegative.

The rearrangement links TRBV5-1 to TRBJ1-6; TRBD1 agrees at 7 bases. The junction had 1 base not matched to a gene; V was cut back by 0 bases and J by 7 bases. Germline-derived CDR1 and CDR2 are SGHRS and YFSETQ. This CDR3 contains 14 residues. The CDR3 DNA is TGCGCCAGCAGCTTGGGGGACAGAAATTCACCCCTCCACTTT. Translating gives CASSLGDRNSPLHF.

The chain combines TRBV11-3 with TRBJ1-1, with unresolved D. V gave up 3 bases and J gave up 6 bases, with 11 bases separating them. The CDR3 extends over 13 amino acids. From germline, CDR1 is SGHNT and CDR2 YENEEA. In DNA, the CDR3 is TGTGCCAGCAGCTTTAGAGGGCACGCTGAAGCTTTCTTT. Translation: CASSFRGHAEAFF.

This chain uses TRBV7-2 with TRBJ2-1; 7 positions match TRBD1. The ends lost 4 bases at V and 4 bases at J; junction bases unmatched: 4. In germline, CDR1 is SGHTA, CDR2 FQGNSA. The CDR3 length is 14 residues. Here the CDR3 DNA reads TGTGCCAGCAGCTCGGACAGGCTTTACAATGAGCAGTTCTTC. Protein sequence: CASSSDRLYNEQFF.

DNA of the CDR3: TGTGCCAGCAGCTCCCGAGAGGTGGAGGCCAACGTCCTGACTTTC. It encodes CASSSREVEANVLTF. V and J are TRBV5-8 and TRBJ2-6; D remains unclear. The CDR3 extends over 15 amino acids. Per germline, CDR1 SGHTS and CDR2 YDEGEE. The V end lost 3 bases, the J end lost 6 bases, and 13 bases lay between the germline ends.

In this sample, this clone turned up many times. This sequence joins TRBV7-2 and TRBJ2-1, with a tentative D call TRBD2 (6 bases). The CDR3 totals 16 residues. V dropped 5 bases and J dropped 3 bases, with 17 bases sitting between them. Germline values: CDR1 SGHTA, CDR2 FQGNSA. CDR3 loop: CASSPPVAAFYNEQFF. CDR3 sequence (DNA): TGTGCCAGCAGCCCCCCGGTAGCGGCATTCTACAATGAGCAGTTCTTC.

The chain joins TRBV6-5 to TRBJ2-1; possibly TRBD2 for D (6 bases). The CDR3 spans 13 residues. The germline V gene encodes CDR1 MNHEY and CDR2 SVGAGI. V was clipped by 4 bases and J by 6 bases, with 10 bases between them. The CDR3 bases are TGTGCCAGCAGTTTCCAGGGAGGCAATGAGCAGTTCTTC. Translation: CASSFQGGNEQFF.

The chain carries TRBV5-4 and TRBJ1-6, with 8 bases matching TRBD1. V lost 4 bases, J lost 6 bases, and 9 bases stayed unmatched. This CDR3 contains 16 residues. Germline V gives CDR1 SGHNT, CDR2 YYREEE (reference sequence). This chain's CDR3 is CASSRAPGQGNSPLHF. CDR3 DNA sequence: TGTGCCAGCAGCAGGGCGCCAGGACAGGGTAATTCACCCCTCCACTTT.

The chain has TRBV19 and TRBJ2-7; TRBD2 matches 10 bases. This CDR3 has 13 residues. Trimming cost V 9 bases and J 3 bases; bases outside gene matches: 5. The V gene's germline CDR1 is LNHDA and CDR2 SQIVND (reference sequence). The CDR3 loop is CASSWTSGYEQYF. DNA for the CDR3: TGTGCCAGCAGTTGGACTAGCGGCTACGAGCAGTACTTC.

This clone was seen more than once but under ten times. The rearrangement joins TRBV5-1 to TRBJ1-2, with TRBD1 matching over 7 bases. V dropped 4 bases and J dropped 8; count of bases not matched to a gene: 14. The CDR3 totals 15 residues. Germline lookup yields CDR1 SGHRS and CDR2 YFSETQ. CDR3 sequence: CASSKGTELTPGYTF. The CDR3 DNA reads as TGCGCCAGCAGCAAAGGGACAGAACTAACCCCGGGCTACACCTTC.

This rearrangement joins TRBV19 to TRBJ2-1; 8 bases match TRBD2. Germline V gene data show CDR1 as LNHDA and CDR2 as SQIVND (reference sequence). The CDR3 spans 18 residues. V lost 7 bases to trimming and J lost 0 bases; unmatched junction nucleotides: 14. For the CDR3, the DNA is TGTGCCAGTACCCAGGCGGCTAGCGGGTGGAGCTCCTACAATGAGCAGTTCTTC. It is translated as CASTQAASGWSSYNEQFF.

The V call is TRBV9, the J call TRBJ1-1; D may be TRBD1 (5 bases). Trimming stripped 4 bases from V and 8 bases from J, with 18 bases between. CDR1 and CDR2 (germline): SGDLS, YYNGEE. CDR3 length: 14 residues. DNA of the CDR3: TGTGCCAGCAGCTCACACGGGGGAACAGCCGAAGCTTTCTTT. The encoded protein is CASSSHGGTAEAFF.

This sequence joins TRBV30 and TRBJ1-5; 7 nucleotides line up with TRBD1. The CDR3 contains 14 residues. After removal of 1 base from V and 7 bases from J, the junction contained 7 bases not matched to a gene. Per germline, CDR1 GTSNPN and CDR2 SVGIG (reference sequence). The CDR3 DNA follows: TGTGCCTGGAGTGCACTGACAGGGCAGCAGCCCCAGCATTTT. Translation gives CAWSALTGQQPQHF.

This chain connects TRBV7-9 to TRBJ1-1; 8 nucleotides agree with TRBD1. V dropped 1 base and J dropped 4; count of bases not matched to a gene: 11. The CDR3 loop spans 17 amino acids. Per germline, CDR1 SEHNR and CDR2 FQNEAQ (reference sequence). CDR3 coding DNA: TGTGCCAGCAGCTTAGAAAGGTCCAGGGGGCGAACCACTGAAGCTTTCTTT. Amino acid sequence: CASSLERSRGRTTEAFF.